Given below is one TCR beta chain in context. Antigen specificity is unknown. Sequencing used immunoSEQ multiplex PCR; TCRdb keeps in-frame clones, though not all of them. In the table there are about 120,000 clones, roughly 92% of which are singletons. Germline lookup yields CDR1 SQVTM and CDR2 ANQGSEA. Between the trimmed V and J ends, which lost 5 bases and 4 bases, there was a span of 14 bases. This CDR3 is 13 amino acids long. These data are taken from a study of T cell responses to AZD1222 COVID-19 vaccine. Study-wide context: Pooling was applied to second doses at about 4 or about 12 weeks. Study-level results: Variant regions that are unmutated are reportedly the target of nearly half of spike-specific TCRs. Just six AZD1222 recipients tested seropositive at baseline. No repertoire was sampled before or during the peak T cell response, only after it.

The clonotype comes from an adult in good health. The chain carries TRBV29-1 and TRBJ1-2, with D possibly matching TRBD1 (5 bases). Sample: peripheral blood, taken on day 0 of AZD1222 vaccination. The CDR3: CSVRPQDPYGYTF. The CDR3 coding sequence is TGCAGCGTTAGACCACAGGACCCCTATGGCTACACCTTC.